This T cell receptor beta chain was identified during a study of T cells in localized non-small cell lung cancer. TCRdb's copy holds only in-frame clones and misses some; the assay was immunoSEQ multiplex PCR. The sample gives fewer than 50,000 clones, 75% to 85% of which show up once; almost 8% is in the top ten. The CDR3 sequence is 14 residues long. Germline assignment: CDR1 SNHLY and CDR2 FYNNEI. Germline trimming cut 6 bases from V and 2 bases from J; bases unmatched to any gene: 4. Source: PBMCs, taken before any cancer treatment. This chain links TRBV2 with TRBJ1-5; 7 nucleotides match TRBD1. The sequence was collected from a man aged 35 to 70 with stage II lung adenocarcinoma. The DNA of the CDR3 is TGTGCCAGCAGCGGACAGGCGGGCAATCAGCCCCAGCATTTT. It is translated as CASSGQAGNQPQHF.